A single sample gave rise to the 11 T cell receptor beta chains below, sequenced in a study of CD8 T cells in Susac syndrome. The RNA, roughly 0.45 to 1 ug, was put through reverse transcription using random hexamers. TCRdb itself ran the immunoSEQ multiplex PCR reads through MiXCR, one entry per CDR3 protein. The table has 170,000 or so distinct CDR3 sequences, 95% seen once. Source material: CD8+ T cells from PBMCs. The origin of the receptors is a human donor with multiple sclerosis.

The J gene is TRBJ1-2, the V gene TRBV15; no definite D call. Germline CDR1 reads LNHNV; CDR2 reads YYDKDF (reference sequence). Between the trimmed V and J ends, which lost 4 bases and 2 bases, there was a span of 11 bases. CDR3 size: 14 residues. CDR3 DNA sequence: TGTGCCACCAGCAACCCCGCAGCAAACTATGGCTACACCTTC. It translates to CATSNPAANYGYTF. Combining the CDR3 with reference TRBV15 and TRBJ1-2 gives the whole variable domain DAMVIQNPRYQVTQFGKPVTLSCSQTLNHNVMYWYQQKSSQAPKLLFHYYDKDFNNEADTPDNFQSRRPNTSFCFLDIRSPGLGDTAMYLCATSNPAANYGYTFGSGTRLTVV.

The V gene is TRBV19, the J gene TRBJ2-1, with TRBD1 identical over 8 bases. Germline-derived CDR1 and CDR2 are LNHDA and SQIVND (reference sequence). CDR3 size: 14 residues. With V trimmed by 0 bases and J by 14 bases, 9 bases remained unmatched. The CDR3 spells CASSIDLDREREFF. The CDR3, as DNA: TGTGCCAGTAGTATAGATTTGGACAGGGAGAGGGAGTTCTTC. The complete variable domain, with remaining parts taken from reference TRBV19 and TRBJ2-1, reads DGGITQSPKYLFRKEGQNVTLSCEQNLNHDAMYWYRQDPGQGLRLIYYSQIVNDFQKGDIAEGYSVSREKKESFPLTVTSAQKNPTAFYLCASSIDLDREREFFGPGTRLTVL.

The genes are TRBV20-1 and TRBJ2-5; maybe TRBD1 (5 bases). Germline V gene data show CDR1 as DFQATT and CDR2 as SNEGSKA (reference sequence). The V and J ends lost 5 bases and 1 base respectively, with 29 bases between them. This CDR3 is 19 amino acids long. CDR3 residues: CSAGRTIRSPRTFQETQYF. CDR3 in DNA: TGCAGTGCTGGCCGGACAATCCGCAGCCCGCGGACCTTCCAAGAGACCCAGTACTTC.

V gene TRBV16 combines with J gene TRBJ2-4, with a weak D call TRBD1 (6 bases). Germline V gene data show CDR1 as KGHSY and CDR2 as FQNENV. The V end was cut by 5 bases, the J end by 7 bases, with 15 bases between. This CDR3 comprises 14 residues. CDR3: CASSKGHSGNIQYF. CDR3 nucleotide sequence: TGTGCCAGCAGCAAGGGACATTCTGGGAACATTCAGTACTTC.

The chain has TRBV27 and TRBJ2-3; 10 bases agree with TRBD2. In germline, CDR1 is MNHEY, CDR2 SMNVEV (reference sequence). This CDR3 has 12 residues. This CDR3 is CASGRATDTQYF. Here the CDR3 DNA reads TGTGCAAGCGGGAGGGCGACAGATACGCAGTATTTT.

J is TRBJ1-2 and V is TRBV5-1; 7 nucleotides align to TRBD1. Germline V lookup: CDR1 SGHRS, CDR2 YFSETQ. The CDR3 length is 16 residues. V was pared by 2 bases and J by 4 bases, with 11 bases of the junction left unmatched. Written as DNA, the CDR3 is TGCGCCAGCAGCTTAATGGGAGGGGGCTCGACCTATGGCTACACCTTC. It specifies CASSLMGGGSTYGYTF.

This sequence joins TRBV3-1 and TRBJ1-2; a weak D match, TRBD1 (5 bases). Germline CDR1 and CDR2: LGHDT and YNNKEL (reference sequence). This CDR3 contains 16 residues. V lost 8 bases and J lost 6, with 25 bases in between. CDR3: CASSQADIPPLDGYTF. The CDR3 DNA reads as TGTGCCAGCTCCCAAGCGGACATACCCCCCTTGGATGGCTACACCTTC. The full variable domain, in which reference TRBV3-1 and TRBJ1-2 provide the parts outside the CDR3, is DTAVSQTPKYLVTQMGNDKSIKCEQNLGHDTMYWYKQDSKKFLKIMFSYNNKELIINETVPNRFSPKSPDKAHLNLHINSLELGDSAVYFCASSQADIPPLDGYTFGSGTRLTVV.

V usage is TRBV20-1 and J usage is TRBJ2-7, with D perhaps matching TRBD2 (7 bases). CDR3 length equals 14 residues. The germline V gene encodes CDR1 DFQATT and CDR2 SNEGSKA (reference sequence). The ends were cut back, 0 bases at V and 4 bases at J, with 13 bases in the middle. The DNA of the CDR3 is TGCAGTGCTAGAGAAGGGGGGGAGGCTTACGAGCAGTACTTC. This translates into CSAREGGEAYEQYF.

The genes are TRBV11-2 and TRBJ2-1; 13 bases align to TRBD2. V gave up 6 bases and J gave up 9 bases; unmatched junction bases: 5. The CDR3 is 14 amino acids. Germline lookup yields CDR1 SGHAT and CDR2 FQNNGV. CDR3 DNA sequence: TGTGCCAGCAGGGAAACTAGCGGGAGGGGTGAGCAGTTCTTC. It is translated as CASRETSGRGEQFF.

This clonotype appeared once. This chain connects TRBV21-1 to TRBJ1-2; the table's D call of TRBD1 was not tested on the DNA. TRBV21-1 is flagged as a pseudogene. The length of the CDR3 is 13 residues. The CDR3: CASTPPRNYGYTF. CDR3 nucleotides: TGTGCCAGCACCCCCCCAAGGAACTATGGCTACACCTTC.

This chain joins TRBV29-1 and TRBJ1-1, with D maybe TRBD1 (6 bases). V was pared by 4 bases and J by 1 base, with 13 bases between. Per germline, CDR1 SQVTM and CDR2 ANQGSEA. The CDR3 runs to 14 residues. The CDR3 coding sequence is TGCAGCGTTGTGGGGGGACACAGGAACACTGAAGCTTTCTTT. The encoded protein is CSVVGGHRNTEAFF. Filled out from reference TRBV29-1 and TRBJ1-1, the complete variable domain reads SAVISQKPSRDICQRGTSLTIQCQVDSQVTMMFWYRQQPGQSLTLIATANQGSEATYESGFVIDKFPISRPNLTFSTLTVSNMSPEDSSIYLCSVVGGHRNTEAFFGQGTRLTVV.